What follows are 6 T cell receptor beta chains derived from one specimen sequenced in a study of blood T cell repertoires in COVID-19. The method was immunoSEQ multiplex PCR; TCRdb's version includes in-frame clones alone and lacks a portion of them. Among over 200,000 clones listed, roughly four fifths were seen once. The sample consisted of peripheral blood. The receptors stem from a woman aged 40-49 years with acute or convalescent COVID-19.

The chain uses TRBV15 and TRBJ1-5, with D unclear. Germline V lookup: CDR1 LNHNV, CDR2 YYDKDF (reference sequence). There are 15 residues in the CDR3. V gave up 5 bases and J gave up 0 bases, with 11 bases separating them. The CDR3: CATSLNAFSNQPQHF. CDR3 in DNA: TGTGCCACCAGCCTAAATGCGTTTAGCAATCAGCCCCAGCATTTT.

This clone was observed once. This chain joins TRBV9 and TRBJ1-1; D unclear. Trimming stripped 0 bases from V and 11 bases from J, with 11 bases between. Germline CDR1 reads SGDLS; CDR2 reads YYNGEE. The CDR3 has 12 amino acids. The CDR3 region has the DNA TGTGCCAGCAGCGTAGGCTCTGCGGAGGCTTTCTTT. This codes for CASSVGSAEAFF.

The V and J genes are TRBV2 and TRBJ1-2; no clear D gene. In germline, CDR1 is SNHLY, CDR2 FYNNEI. The V end was cut by 4 bases, the J end by 6 bases, with 6 bases between. The CDR3 sequence is 11 residues long. CDR3 in amino acids: CASSVGDGYTF. CDR3 in DNA: TGTGCCAGCAGTGTCGGGGATGGCTACACCTTC.

The chain carries TRBV30 and TRBJ1-1, with 7 positions matching TRBD1. Germline CDR1 is GTSNPN and CDR2 is SVGIG (reference sequence). This CDR3 is 13 amino acids long. V lost 0 bases and J lost 4; bases outside the gene matches: 2. CDR3 amino acids: CAWSVRGPTEAFF. The CDR3 bases are TGTGCCTGGAGTGTTAGGGGGCCCACTGAAGCTTTCTTT. The full variable domain, completed using reference TRBV30 and TRBJ1-1, is SQTIHQWPATLVQPVGSPLSLECTVEGTSNPNLYWYRQAAGRGLQLLFYSVGIGQISSEVPQNLSASRPQDRQFILSSKKLLLSDSGFYLCAWSVRGPTEAFFGQGTRLTVV.

This chain uses TRBV19 with TRBJ1-4; tentative D call: TRBD1 (5 bases). Germline lookup yields CDR1 LNHDA and CDR2 SQIVND (reference sequence). The V gene lost 7 bases and the J gene lost 8 bases, with 20 bases spanning the gap. This CDR3 is built from 15 residues. The CDR3 here is CASNRRAGPQEKLFF. In nucleotides, the CDR3 is TGTGCCAGTAACCGCAGGGCCGGGCCCCAGGAAAAACTGTTTTTT.

This clone came up a few times. The chain carries TRBV5-6 and TRBJ2-3, with 8 bases fitting TRBD1. The CDR3 runs to 16 residues. J gave up 0 bases and V 2 bases, and 5 bases lay outside the gene matches. Germline assignment: CDR1 SGHDT and CDR2 YYEEEE. The CDR3 DNA is TGTGCCAGCAGCTTATCAGGACAGGGTAGCACAGATACGCAGTATTTT. This encodes CASSLSGQGSTDTQYF.